Presented here are 16 T cell receptor beta chains from one specimen sequenced in a study of OX40 agonist ivuxolimab in advanced cancers. TCRdb's copy holds only in-frame clones and misses some; the assay was immunoSEQ multiplex PCR. In the table there are roughly 35,000 clones, roughly four fifths of which are singletons. Sequenced material: CD4+ or CD8+ T cells sorted from blood, taken in a trial of the OX40 agonist ivuxolimab. The receptors come from an adult with an advanced solid tumor such as melanoma, head and neck, liver or kidney cancer.

The J gene is TRBJ2-7, the V gene TRBV29-1; 7 bases are shared with TRBD2. With 4 bases clipped from V and 6 bases from J, the junction kept 9 bases outside the gene matches. The CDR3 loop spans 13 amino acids. The germline V gene encodes CDR1 SQVTM and CDR2 ANQGSEA. The DNA of the CDR3 is TGCAGCGTTGCCTTGGGAGGGAGCGGCGAGCAGTACTTC. Amino acids: CSVALGGSGEQYF.

This chain links TRBV28 with TRBJ1-6; D is unclear. The CDR3 runs to 14 residues. CDR1 and CDR2 from the germline V gene are MDHEN and SYDVKM. Trimming shortened V by 2 bases and J by 4 bases, and 6 bases separated the two germline ends. CDR3 bases: TGTGCCAGCAGTTTAGGGCAGTATAATTCACCCCTCCACTTT. This sequence encodes CASSLGQYNSPLHF. Full variable domain (remainder filled in from reference TRBV28 and TRBJ1-6): DVKVTQSSRYLVKRTGEKVFLECVQDMDHENMFWYRQDPGLGLRLIYFSYDVKMKEKGDIPEGYSVSREKKERFSLILESASTNQTSMYLCASSLGQYNSPLHFGNGTRLTVT.

This clone was recorded only once. The V call is TRBV2, the J call TRBJ2-1; tentatively, D is TRBD1 (6 bases). V was trimmed by 7 bases and J by 9 bases, leaving 22 bases between them. CDR1 is SNHLY and CDR2 is FYNNEI in the germline V gene. The CDR3 sequence is 15 residues long. CDR3 DNA: TGTGCCAGCAACAACAGGGCGTCGCCCCATACTGAGCAGTTCTTC. Translated: CASNNRASPHTEQFF.

The rearrangement links TRBV6-5 to TRBJ1-2; possibly TRBD1 for D (6 bases). This CDR3 comprises 14 residues. V lost 5 bases, J lost 2 bases, and 12 bases lay in between. CDR1 is MNHEY, CDR2 SVGAGI, per germline. Here the CDR3 reads CASSITRGNYGYTF. CDR3 nucleotide sequence: TGTGCCAGCAGTATCACCAGGGGAAACTATGGCTACACCTTC.

V usage is TRBV5-1 and J usage is TRBJ2-7; 8 bases line up with TRBD1. The CDR3 runs 15 residues. Losses at the gene ends were 5 bases for V and 3 bases for J; bases not matched to a gene: 10. Germline V gene sequence: CDR1 SGHRS, CDR2 YFSETQ. Here the CDR3 reads CASRLGQGENYEQYF. As DNA, the CDR3 is TGCGCCAGCAGATTAGGACAGGGAGAAAACTACGAGCAGTACTTC. Together with reference TRBV5-1 and TRBJ2-7, the CDR3 gives the full variable domain: KAGVTQTPRYLIKTRGQQVTLSCSPISGHRSVSWYQQTPGQGLQFLFEYFSETQRNKGNFPGRFSGRQFSNSRSEMNVSTLELGDSALYLCASRLGQGENYEQYFGPGTRLTVT.

CDR3 DNA sequence: TGTGCCAGCAGCTTAACCACCGACAGGAGGGCACCCCTCCACTTT. Its protein product is CASSLTTDRRAPLHF. The rearrangement joins TRBV5-8 to TRBJ1-6; maybe TRBD1 (6 bases). From germline, CDR1 is SGHTS and CDR2 YDEGEE. The V end was cut by 2 bases, the J end by 11 bases, with 17 bases between. The CDR3 has 15 residues. The full variable domain, its missing parts supplied by reference TRBV5-8 and TRBJ1-6, is EAGVTQSPTHLIKTRGQQATLRCSPISGHTSVYWYQQALGLGLQFLLWYDEGEERNRGNFPPRFSGRQFPNYSSELNVNALELEDSALYLCASSLTTDRRAPLHFGNGTRLTVT.

V and J are TRBV18 and TRBJ1-2; D may be TRBD1 (6 bases). This CDR3 has 16 residues. V was pared by 3 bases and J by 4 bases, with 18 bases between. Germline V gives CDR1 KGHSH, CDR2 LQKENI. CDR3 protein: CASSPAGWDNAYGYTF. The CDR3 nucleotides read TGTGCCAGCTCACCGGCCGGTTGGGACAATGCCTATGGCTACACCTTC.

The V and J genes are TRBV15 and TRBJ2-7, with D possibly TRBD1 on 6 matching bases. CDR3 size: 16 residues. Trimming cost V 1 base and J 7 bases, with 20 bases left between them. Germline V gene lookup returns CDR1 LNHNV and CDR2 YYDKDF (reference sequence). The CDR3 region is CATSRGTGTSQGEQYF. CDR3 DNA: TGTGCCACCAGCAGAGGAACCGGGACAAGTCAAGGTGAGCAGTACTTC. Based on the CDR3 plus reference TRBV15 and TRBJ2-7, the full variable domain is DAMVIQNPRYQVTQFGKPVTLSCSQTLNHNVMYWYQQKSSQAPKLLFHYYDKDFNNEADTPDNFQSRRPNTSFCFLDIRSPGLGDTAMYLCATSRGTGTSQGEQYFGPGTRLTVT.

V is TRBV5-1 and J is TRBJ1-1; possibly TRBD1 for D (5 bases). The CDR3 is 14 amino acids. Trimming removed 0 bases from V and 3 bases from J, with 9 bases in between. Germline-derived CDR1 and CDR2 are SGHRS and YFSETQ. CDR3 sequence (DNA): TGCGCCAGCAGCTTGGGGGGGGACCACACTGAAGCTTTCTTT. Residues: CASSLGGDHTEAFF.

V usage is TRBV2 and J usage is TRBJ2-1; possibly TRBD1 for D (6 bases). This CDR3 is 15 amino acids long. Germline CDR1 and CDR2: SNHLY and FYNNEI. V lost 7 bases to trimming and J lost 0 bases, with 13 bases between them. The CDR3 DNA is TGTGCCAGCATATCGGGACACCTCTCCTACAATGAGCAGTTCTTC. Its translation: CASISGHLSYNEQFF.

The chain links TRBV6-1 to TRBJ1-6; 7 bases agree with TRBD1. Germline V gene sequence: CDR1 MNHNS, CDR2 SASEGT. The CDR3 covers 15 residues. Losses at the gene ends were 8 bases for V and 8 bases for J; bases not matched to a gene: 12. The CDR3 is CASSPAGTAHSPLHF. CDR3 sequence (DNA): TGTGCCAGCTCCCCAGCTGGGACAGCCCATTCACCCCTCCACTTT.

The CDR3 DNA sequence: TGCGCCAGCAGCTTGGCCTACTTTACAGGAAAGAGAGTTACTGAAGCTTTCTTT. Its translation: CASSLAYFTGKRVTEAFF. V and J are TRBV5-1 and TRBJ1-1; tentative D call: TRBD1 (5 bases). Trimming removed 0 bases from V and 5 bases from J, with 23 bases in between. In germline, CDR1 is SGHRS, CDR2 YFSETQ. CDR3 size: 18 residues.

This sequence joins TRBV2 and TRBJ1-3; D call uncertain. V was shortened by 3 bases and J by 4 bases, with 7 bases between the two germline ends. The V gene's germline CDR1 is SNHLY and CDR2 FYNNEI. The CDR3 is made up of 13 amino acids. The CDR3 nucleotides read TGTGCCAGCAGTGATAACGTCGGAAACACCATATATTTT. Translated, it gives CASSDNVGNTIYF.

The chain employs TRBV5-4 and TRBJ2-1; weak D call: TRBD2 (5 bases). This CDR3 region has 14 residues. The germline V and J ends were trimmed by 1 base and 9 bases, with 14 bases remaining between them. Germline CDR1 reads SGHNT; CDR2 reads YYREEE (reference sequence). CDR3 amino acids: CASSLSTGVGEQFF. The CDR3 region has the DNA TGTGCCAGCAGCTTGAGTACCGGGGTTGGTGAGCAGTTCTTC.

The J gene is TRBJ2-1, the V gene TRBV10-2, with 11 bases aligning to TRBD1. This CDR3 contains 15 residues. From germline, CDR1 is WSHSY and CDR2 SAAADI. J lost 6 bases, V lost 4 bases, and 5 bases had no gene match. In nucleotides, the CDR3 is TGCGCCAGCAGTGCCTTTGGGACAGGGGGCAATGAGCAGTTCTTC. Translation gives CASSAFGTGGNEQFF.

The V and J genes are TRBV19 and TRBJ2-1; perhaps TRBD2 as D (6 bases). CDR3 size: 16 residues. Trimming removed 5 bases from V and 6 bases from J, with 20 bases in between. Looked up from germline, CDR1 is LNHDA and CDR2 is SQIVND (reference sequence). CDR3: CASSPRNGGGGNEQFF. The CDR3 nucleotides read TGTGCCAGTAGTCCACGAAACGGGGGAGGTGGCAATGAGCAGTTCTTC.